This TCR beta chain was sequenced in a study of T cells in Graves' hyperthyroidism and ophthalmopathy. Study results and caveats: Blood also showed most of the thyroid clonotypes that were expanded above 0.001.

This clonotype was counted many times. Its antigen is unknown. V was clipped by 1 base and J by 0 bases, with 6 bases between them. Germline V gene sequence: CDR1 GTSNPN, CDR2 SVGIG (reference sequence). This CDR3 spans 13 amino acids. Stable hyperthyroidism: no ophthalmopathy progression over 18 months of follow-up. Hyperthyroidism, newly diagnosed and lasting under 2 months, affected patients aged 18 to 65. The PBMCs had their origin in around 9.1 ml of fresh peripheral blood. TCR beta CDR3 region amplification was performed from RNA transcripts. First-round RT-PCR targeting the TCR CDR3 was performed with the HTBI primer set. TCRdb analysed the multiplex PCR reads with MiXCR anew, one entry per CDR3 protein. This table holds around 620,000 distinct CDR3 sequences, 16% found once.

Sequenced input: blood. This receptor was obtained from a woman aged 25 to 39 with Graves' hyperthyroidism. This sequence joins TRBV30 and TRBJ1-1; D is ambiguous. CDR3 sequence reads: CAWSADMNTEAFF. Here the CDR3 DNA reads TGTGCCTGGAGTGCGGATATGAACACTGAAGCTTTCTTT.